Listed here are 25 T cell receptor beta chains from one sample, sequenced in a study of T cells in Graves' hyperthyroidism and ophthalmopathy. RNA transcripts were the template for amplifying TCR beta CDR3 regions. A set of HTBI primers served as the primers for a first-round RT-PCR of the TCR CDR3. TCRdb analysed the multiplex PCR reads with MiXCR anew, one entry per CDR3 protein. The sample carries hundreds of thousands of distinct CDR3 sequences, less than 45% recorded once. The sequenced sample was peripheral blood or thyroid tissue (not recorded which). The receptors originated from an adult man with Graves' disease, either hyperthyroidism or ophthalmopathy (not recorded which).

The chain recombines TRBV9 with TRBJ1-5; tentative D call: TRBD1 (6 bases). The CDR3 is made up of 15 amino acids. V lost 0 bases to trimming and J lost 5 bases, with 12 bases between them. Germline lookup yields CDR1 SGDLS and CDR2 YYNGEE. This CDR3 is CASSVGSSGDQPQHF. CDR3 nucleotides: TGTGCCAGCAGCGTAGGGTCGTCAGGGGATCAGCCCCAGCATTTT.

The chain is built from TRBV24-1 and TRBJ2-7; 8 nucleotides agree with TRBD2. The last part of the DNA fits TRBJ2-1 better; the J call may be wrong. Per germline, CDR1 KGHDR and CDR2 SFDVKD. The length of the CDR3 is 16 residues. The CDR3 region has the DNA TGTGCCACCAGTGCCGGACTAGCAAGGTCCTACAATGAGCAGTTCTTC. Residues: CATSAGLARSYNEQFF.

This clonotype was seen many times. The chain employs TRBV10-3 and TRBJ2-7; 8 bases are a match to TRBD1. V lost 6 bases, J lost 1 base, and 5 bases stayed unmatched. The CDR3 runs to 14 residues. Germline V gene data show CDR1 as ENHRY and CDR2 as SYGVKD. CDR3 bases: TGTGCCATCAGGGGACAGGAGTGGTCCTACGAGCAGTACTTC. Protein: CAIRGQEWSYEQYF.

J is TRBJ1-1 and V is TRBV14; TRBD1 agrees at 10 bases. The CDR3 covers 15 residues. Germline loops: CDR1 SGHDN, CDR2 FVKESK. J lost 6 bases, V lost 4 bases, and 8 bases had no gene match. The CDR3 region is CASSRGQGGLPEAFF. Here the CDR3 DNA reads TGTGCCAGCAGCCGTGGACAGGGGGGCCTTCCTGAAGCTTTCTTT.

This clonotype was found many times. The J gene is TRBJ1-1, the V gene TRBV10-3, with a possible D match to TRBD1 (5 bases). V lost 2 bases, J lost 6 bases, and 10 bases lay in between. This CDR3 is built from 13 residues. Germline-derived CDR1 and CDR2 are ENHRY and SYGVKD. The DNA of the CDR3 is TGTGCCATCAGTGAGGAGGGGTTTTCTGAAGCTTTCTTT. It specifies CAISEEGFSEAFF.

This clonotype was recorded a few times. The CDR3 reads CASSLGQGGHSNQPQHF. CDR3 bases: TGTGCCAGCAGTTTAGGACAGGGGGGGCATAGCAATCAGCCCCAGCATTTT. The V call is TRBV12-3 or TRBV12-4, the J call TRBJ1-5; 9 bases line up with TRBD1. This CDR3 has 17 residues. The trim removed 1 base at V and 0 bases at J, leaving 4 bases unmatched.

This chain links TRBV25-1 with TRBJ1-6, with 7 bases that match TRBD1. The V and J ends lost 11 bases and 5 bases, in that order; junction bases with no gene match: 6. The length of the CDR3 is 13 residues. CDR1 is MGHDK, CDR2 SYGVNS, per germline. The CDR3, as DNA: TGTGCCTGGAGACAGGGTGATAATTCACCCCTCCACTTT. Its protein product is CAWRQGDNSPLHF.

This clonotype was counted at least ten times. CDR3 DNA sequence: TGTGCCAGCAGCACGGGACAGCTCTACGAGCAGTACTTC. It codes for CASSTGQLYEQYF. This chain joins TRBV7-9 and TRBJ2-7; 7 bases are shared with TRBD1. In germline, CDR1 is SEHNR, CDR2 FQNEAQ (reference sequence). The CDR3 has 13 residues. J gave up 3 bases and V 5 bases, and 4 bases lay outside the gene matches.

The V gene is TRBV20-1, the J gene TRBJ1-1; 12 positions agree with TRBD1. Germline CDR1 is DFQATT and CDR2 is SNEGSKA (reference sequence). Unmatched junction bases numbered 10, after V lost 6 bases and J lost 5 bases. This CDR3 has 15 amino acids. The CDR3 sequence: CSAGPGQGASTEAFF. The CDR3 region has the DNA TGCAGTGCCGGTCCGGGACAGGGGGCAAGTACTGAAGCTTTCTTT.

The chain recombines TRBV5-5 with TRBJ2-7, with 11 bases lining up with TRBD2. CDR3 length: 14 residues. Trimming at V came to 4 bases and at J to 6 bases, leaving 6 bases not matched to a gene. Germline CDR1 SGHKS, CDR2 YYEKEE (reference sequence). Here the CDR3 reads CASSITSGSPEQYF. The CDR3 DNA reads TGTGCCAGCAGCATCACTAGCGGGAGCCCCGAGCAGTACTTC. Combining the CDR3 with reference TRBV5-5 and TRBJ2-7 gives the whole variable domain DAGVTQSPTHLIKTRGQQVTLRCSPISGHKSVSWYQQVLGQGPQFIFQYYEKEERGRGNFPDRFSARQFPNYSSELNVNALLLGDSALYLCASSITSGSPEQYFGPGTRLTVT.

The count of this clonotype is one. The rearrangement joins TRBV19 to TRBJ1-1, with 8 bases aligning to TRBD1. After removal of 5 bases from V and 5 bases from J, the junction contained 10 bases not matched to a gene. The CDR3 contains 15 residues. Per the germline V gene, CDR1 is LNHDA and CDR2 is SQIVND (reference sequence). CDR3 sequence (DNA): TGTGCCAGTAGTTCTTCCCCCGACAGGGGTACTGAAGCTTTCTTT. Protein product: CASSSSPDRGTEAFF.

This clonotype has more than one count but fewer than ten. The V gene is TRBV6-1, the J gene TRBJ1-1; no clear D gene. Trimming left V 6 bases short and J 3 bases short, with 11 bases between. There are 13 residues in the CDR3. Germline V lookup: CDR1 MNHNS, CDR2 SASEGT. The CDR3 protein is CASSPDIHTEAFF. The CDR3 nucleotides read TGTGCCAGCAGCCCCGACATCCACACTGAAGCTTTCTTT.

In DNA form, the CDR3 reads TGTGCCAGCAGCTTACAGACCGGGGGGAATGAGCAGTTCTTC. This encodes CASSLQTGGNEQFF. The V gene is TRBV6-5, the J gene TRBJ2-7; 7 bases line up with TRBD2. The end of the DNA fits TRBJ2-1 better, so the J call may be wrong. Germline-derived CDR1 and CDR2 are MNHEY and SVGAGI. The CDR3 totals 14 residues.

This clonotype was seen at least ten times. The chain employs TRBV10-3 and TRBJ1-1, with a weak D call TRBD1 (6 bases). This CDR3 spans 12 amino acids. Trimming took 2 bases from V and 6 from J, leaving 7 bases between them. CDR1 and CDR2 from the germline V gene are ENHRY and SYGVKD. CDR3 protein: CAISEEGAEAFF. The CDR3 region has the DNA TGTGCCATCAGTGAGGAGGGGGCTGAAGCTTTCTTT.

This clonotype was counted many times. The chain recombines TRBV15 with TRBJ2-5; 10 nucleotides agree with TRBD2. CDR3 length: 16 amino acids. The V segment lost 3 bases and the J segment 1 base; nucleotides outside the gene matches: 5. Germline V gives CDR1 LNHNV, CDR2 YYDKDF (reference sequence). This chain's CDR3 is CATSSPTSGTQETQYF. The CDR3 coding sequence is TGTGCCACCAGCAGCCCCACTAGCGGGACCCAAGAGACCCAGTACTTC.

The chain carries TRBV11-2 and TRBJ1-2; maybe TRBD1 (5 bases). CDR3 size: 14 residues. V shed 6 bases and J shed 6 bases, with 17 bases lying between them. Germline CDR1 and CDR2: SGHAT and FQNNGV. The CDR3 coding sequence is TGTGCCAGCAGTTTTACAGGAATCTTCCATGGCTACACCTTC. It is translated as CASSFTGIFHGYTF.

As to this clonotype: The limits of the CDR3 on the DNA are not certain, so only TCRdb's listed CDR3 is given. The chain's CDR3 is CASTPLHLRAGDTQYF. The chain links TRBV2 to TRBJ2-3; TRBD2, as called in the table, went unchecked against the DNA. From germline, CDR1 is SNHLY and CDR2 FYNNEI. The CDR3 region is 16 residues in length, termini included.

Only a few counts were recorded for this clonotype. The genes are TRBV5-1 and TRBJ1-1; no reliable D call. Germline V gives CDR1 SGHRS, CDR2 YFSETQ. This CDR3 region has 14 residues. Between the trimmed V and J ends, which lost 4 bases and 6 bases, there was a span of 16 bases. The CDR3 DNA reads as TGCGCCAGCAGCCCTTGGTTAGGTACGGCTGAAGCTTTCTTT. Translated, it gives CASSPWLGTAEAFF.

This chain connects TRBV20-1 to TRBJ1-1, with D maybe TRBD1 (6 bases). V dropped 0 bases and J dropped 0 bases, with 8 bases sitting between them. CDR1 and CDR2 from the germline V gene are DFQATT and SNEGSKA (reference sequence). The CDR3 is 14 residues long. The DNA of the CDR3 is TGCAGTGCTAGAGAGGACAGTATGAACACTGAAGCTTTCTTT. It yields the protein CSAREDSMNTEAFF.

This chain connects TRBV20-1 to TRBJ2-2; D not certain. The length of the CDR3 is 13 residues. Germline lookup yields CDR1 DFQATT and CDR2 SNEGSKA (reference sequence). V lost 1 base to trimming and J lost 2 bases, with 5 bases between them. The CDR3 DNA reads TGCAGTGCTAGAGCCCTTAACACCGGGGAGCTGTTTTTT. It translates to CSARALNTGELFF.

On this clonotype itself: Mismatch with germline at one junction end may stem from a read error. The chain employs TRBV24-1 and TRBJ2-5, with TRBD2 matching over 11 bases. From germline, CDR1 is KGHDR and CDR2 SFDVKD. CDR3 length: 17 residues. This CDR3 reads CATSDSGLAGGQGTQYF. In DNA, the CDR3 is TGTGCCACCAGTGACTCCGGACTAGCGGGCGGCCAAGGGACCCAGTACTTC.

The CDR3 spells CAWENTSTGSSYEQYF. Here the CDR3 DNA reads TGTGCCTGGGAGAATACGTCGACGGGGAGCTCCTACGAGCAGTACTTC. The V call is TRBV19, the J call TRBJ2-7, with D possibly being TRBD2 (5 bases). V lost 11 bases and J lost 0, with 23 bases in between. Germline V gene data show CDR1 as LNHDA and CDR2 as SQIVND (reference sequence). The CDR3 consists of 16 residues.

This clonotype was counted ten times or more. The J gene is TRBJ1-4, the V gene TRBV2, with 8 bases identical to TRBD1. The CDR3 loop spans 16 amino acids. Germline V gene lookup returns CDR1 SNHLY and CDR2 FYNNEI. The trim removed 6 bases at V and 4 bases at J, leaving 10 bases unmatched. The CDR3 spells CASRASTGVGNEKLFF. CDR3 in DNA: TGTGCCAGCAGGGCCTCGACAGGGGTCGGTAATGAAAAACTGTTTTTT.

This clonotype was detected many times. J is TRBJ1-1 and V is TRBV29-1, with TRBD1 matching 7 bases. V shed 6 bases, J shed 4 bases, and the junction held 5 bases outside the gene matches. The CDR3 consists of 12 residues. Germline loops: CDR1 SQVTM, CDR2 ANQGSEA. CDR3 DNA: TGCAGCGTCAGACAGGGCGGCACTGAAGCTTTCTTT. It encodes CSVRQGGTEAFF. The variable domain in full, with the rest retrieved from reference TRBV29-1 and TRBJ1-1, is SAVISQKPSRDICQRGTSLTIQCQVDSQVTMMFWYRQQPGQSLTLIATANQGSEATYESGFVIDKFPISRPNLTFSTLTVSNMSPEDSSIYLCSVRQGGTEAFFGQGTRLTVV.

This chain links TRBV19 with TRBJ1-1; 8 positions agree with TRBD1. With 7 bases clipped from V and 2 bases from J, the junction kept 9 bases outside the gene matches. Germline CDR1 is LNHDA and CDR2 is SQIVND (reference sequence). This CDR3 spans 15 amino acids. The CDR3 spells CASNPGTGSNTEAFF. The CDR3 nucleotides read TGTGCCAGTAACCCAGGGACAGGCTCAAACACTGAAGCTTTCTTT.